This TCR beta chain was documented in a study of T-cell reconstitution after alpha-beta-depleted transplantation in children. The authors prepared the TCRbeta library with unique molecular identifiers. From the PCR reads, TCRdb called clonotypes with MiXCR, one entry per CDR3 protein. The sample carries about 500,000 distinct CDR3 sequences, 30% to 35% recorded once. The CDR3 extends over 15 amino acids. The V gene end was trimmed by 5 bases and the J gene end by 3 bases; junction bases not matched to a gene: 10. Germline CDR1 reads SGHNT; CDR2 reads YYREEE (reference sequence). V and J are TRBV5-4 and TRBJ2-5; 7 bases align to TRBD2. This TCR derives from a human donor who donated a stem cell graft to a child with aplastic anemia. The source material was PBMCs from the stem cell graft donor, sampled from the stem cell graft. The CDR3 loop reads CASRVLPAGEETQYF. DNA for the CDR3: TGTGCCAGCAGAGTCTTACCGGCGGGAGAAGAGACCCAGTACTTC.